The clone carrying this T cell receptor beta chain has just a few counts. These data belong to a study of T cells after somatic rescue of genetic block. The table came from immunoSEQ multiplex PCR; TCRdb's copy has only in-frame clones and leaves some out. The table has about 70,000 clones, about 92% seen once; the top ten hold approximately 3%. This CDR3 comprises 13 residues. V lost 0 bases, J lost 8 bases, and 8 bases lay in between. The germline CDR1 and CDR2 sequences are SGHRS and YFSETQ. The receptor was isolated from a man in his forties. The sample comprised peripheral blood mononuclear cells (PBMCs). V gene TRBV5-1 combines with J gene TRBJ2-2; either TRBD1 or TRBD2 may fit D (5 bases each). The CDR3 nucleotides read TGCGCCAGCAGCTTGGTCGGGGCTGGGGAGCTGTTTTTT. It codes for CASSLVGAGELFF.